This T cell receptor (beta chain) was captured by sequencing in a study of cytomegalovirus exposure and HLA in healthy donors. PCR was performed using 60 Vbeta and 13 Jbeta primers. Assay used: immunoSEQ multiplex PCR; TCRdb lists only in-frame clones, some missing. The sample carries 110,000 to 150,000 clones, 60% to 80% recorded once. There are 18 residues in the CDR3. The V gene's germline CDR1 is SGDLS and CDR2 YYNGEE. V lost 0 bases, J lost 4 bases, and 20 bases lay in between. This TCR was sampled from a male donor in good health and CMV-seronegative. V and J are TRBV9 and TRBJ2-1, with D perhaps TRBD2 (7 bases). Input material: PBMCs. The CDR3 DNA sequence: TGTGCCAGCAGCGTAGTACCGGGGAGGGGGAGGGATTACAATGAGCAGTTCTTC. It yields the protein CASSVVPGRGRDYNEQFF.